This T cell receptor beta chain is from a study of blood T cell repertoires in COVID-19 (TCRdb year 2020). In the study overall: Samples from collaborators originated in the United States, Italy and Spain and spanned both the acute and convalescent phases of COVID-19. The prospective study material was composed of cDNA or gDNA derived from T cells, B-cell-depleted T cells, or PBMCs. Subjects who had been exposed to COVID-19, were actively infected with it, or had recovered from it provided the deeply sampled blood TCRbeta repertoires that made up the dataset. The repertoires were released in a freely available public database intended as a resource for research on the immune response to SARS-CoV-2. Samples came from the ongoing ImmuneRACE study (first 160 participants) plus 1,254 subjects from 6 global collaborators. A de-identified subject ID, COVID-19 status, age in years and sex were almost always included in the sample metadata. Where HLA class I and class II types were available, the types were taken from metadata supplied by the sample provider, not from assay-based typing. The investigation overall reported the following: The amount of clinical and demographic metadata varied by source and participant and was provided uncurated.

TCRbeta CDR3 regions were amplified from genomic DNA by means of the immunoSEQ Assay, a bias-controlled multiplex PCR. As for the original processing: Within the assay, amplification of reference gene primers was used to estimate how many nucleated cells each sample contained. To quantify the absolute abundance of each unique TCRbeta CDR3 rearrangement, sequence reads were collapsed and filtered. Productive Simpson clonality was computed per sample as the square root of Simpson's diversity index over productive rearrangements. TCRdb mirrors the immuneACCESS table, restricted to in-frame sequences. Some clones are absent from its copies; in checked studies, under half trace to an unresolved V gene, and the reason for the others is unknown. D and trimming come from the DNA, and the V and J calls and clone size come from that table. This sample holds 90,000 to 120,000 clones; roughly 92% were observed only once. The biggest ten clones account for 4.5% to 6% of the sample.

CDR1 and CDR2, looked up from the germline V gene, are MNHNS and SASEGT. Measured from the cysteine to the phenylalanine, the CDR3 is 15 residues long. Of the read, only the CDR3 DNA is kept; its 45 bases are in frame from base 1. Collaborating institutions collected whole blood in K2EDTA tubes following their own protocols. For TCRbeta analysis, collaborator samples were shipped as frozen whole blood, as isolated PBMCs, or as DNA extracted from either sample type. On this clone itself: No cognate antigen has been identified for it. One end of the junction does not line up with germline, which may come from a read error.

The specimen was peripheral blood. The chain was built from TRBV6-1 and TRBJ1-1; TRBD1 is perhaps the D gene, given 6 matching bases. This receptor was identified in a man between 65 and 80 years old with acute or convalescent COVID-19. CDR3 sequence: CASREARGANTEAFF. The DNA sequence follows: TGTGCCAGCAGGGAAGCCAGGGGCGCGAACACTGAAGCTTTCTTT.